This entry lists 15 T cell receptor beta chains sequenced from one sample in a study of long-term antiretroviral therapy in people with HIV. An immunoSEQ assay, version v3.0, was performed at survey level. Libraries were prepared by immunoSEQ multiplex PCR; TCRdb keeps only in-frame clonotypes and omits some of them. The sample shows 25,000 to 35,000 clones, approximately 96% of them seen only once. This material consisted of unsorted PBMCs, taken around 6.6 years after starting antiretroviral therapy. These receptors all stem from a man aged 25 to 45 with HIV.

The chain joins TRBV27 to TRBJ1-6, with D uncertain. This CDR3 is 13 amino acids long. The V end was cut by 4 bases, the J end by 9 bases, with 10 bases between. CDR1 is MNHEY and CDR2 is SMNVEV in the germline V gene (reference sequence). As DNA, the CDR3 is TGTGCCAGCAGTTCGCGCAGCAGTTCACCCCTCCACTTT. Its translation: CASSSRSSSPLHF.

The chain has TRBV18 and TRBJ1-5; D ambiguous. The CDR3 is made up of 14 amino acids. CDR1 and CDR2 (germline): KGHSH, LQKENI. V lost 2 bases to trimming and J lost 5 bases, with 10 bases between them. For the CDR3, the DNA is TGTGCCAGCTCACCATACCGGTTTGATCAGCCCCAGCATTTT. Its protein product is CASSPYRFDQPQHF.

The V gene is TRBV29-1, the J gene TRBJ1-2; D unclear. Trimming left V 3 bases short and J 4 bases short, with 6 bases between. Germline V gene data show CDR1 as SQVTM and CDR2 as ANQGSEA. There are 11 residues in the CDR3. The CDR3 bases are TGCAGCGTTGACGGGAGCTATGGCTACACCTTC. Protein product: CSVDGSYGYTF. The entire variable domain, with the rest obtained from reference TRBV29-1 and TRBJ1-2, is as follows: SAVISQKPSRDICQRGTSLTIQCQVDSQVTMMFWYRQQPGQSLTLIATANQGSEATYESGFVIDKFPISRPNLTFSTLTVSNMSPEDSSIYLCSVDGSYGYTFGSGTRLTVV.

This chain connects TRBV7-2 to TRBJ1-2, with unresolved D. Germline CDR1 is SGHTA and CDR2 is FQGNSA. Trimming took off 1 base at V and 7 bases at J, with 10 bases between the two ends. The CDR3 extends over 13 amino acids. The CDR3 is CASSLGTLPGYTF. DNA of the CDR3: TGTGCCAGCAGCTTAGGGACTCTACCTGGCTACACCTTC.

The chain has TRBV5-1 and TRBJ2-7, with TRBD2 matching 8 bases. J lost 7 bases, V lost 4 bases, and 10 bases had no gene match. Germline lookup yields CDR1 SGHRS and CDR2 YFSETQ. The CDR3 length is 14 residues. For the CDR3, the DNA is TGCGCCAGCAGCCTCGGGACTAGTAATCAGGAGCAGTACTTC. Encoded protein: CASSLGTSNQEQYF. The entire variable domain, with the rest obtained from reference TRBV5-1 and TRBJ2-7, is as follows: KAGVTQTPRYLIKTRGQQVTLSCSPISGHRSVSWYQQTPGQGLQFLFEYFSETQRNKGNFPGRFSGRQFSNSRSEMNVSTLELGDSALYLCASSLGTSNQEQYFGPGTRLTVT.

The chain recombines TRBV4-3 with TRBJ2-1, with 7 bases fitting TRBD1. Germline assignment: CDR1 LGHNA and CDR2 YSLEER. The ends lost 3 bases at V and 8 bases at J; junction bases unmatched: 7. This CDR3 contains 14 residues. Written as DNA, the CDR3 is TGCGCCAGCAGCCAGCGACAGGGTCCGGATGAGCAGTTCTTC. Translation gives CASSQRQGPDEQFF.

This chain connects TRBV19 to TRBJ2-1; weak D call: TRBD2 (5 bases). There are 13 residues in the CDR3. CDR1 LNHDA and CDR2 SQIVND come from the germline V gene (reference sequence). Trimming left V 3 bases short and J 6 bases short, with 9 bases between. The CDR3 region is CASSISLANEQFF. For the CDR3, the DNA is TGTGCCAGTAGTATTAGCCTAGCCAATGAGCAGTTCTTC.

The chain joins TRBV18 to TRBJ1-2; perhaps TRBD1 as D (5 bases). The CDR3 contains 15 residues. V gave up 3 bases and J gave up 0 bases, with 11 bases separating them. The germline V gene encodes CDR1 KGHSH and CDR2 LQKENI. In DNA form, the CDR3 reads TGTGCCAGCTCACCTGAGGCAGGGCCTAACTATGGCTACACCTTC. This codes for CASSPEAGPNYGYTF.

This chain links TRBV14 with TRBJ2-5, with 14 bases matching TRBD2. V was pared by 4 bases and J by 5 bases, with 12 bases of the junction left unmatched. The CDR3 loop spans 18 amino acids. Per germline, CDR1 SGHDN and CDR2 FVKESK. CDR3: CASSRESGTSGGLETQYF. The CDR3 DNA is TGTGCCAGCAGCCGGGAGTCCGGGACTAGCGGGGGTTTGGAGACCCAGTACTTC.

The chain carries TRBV11-3 and TRBJ1-2, with no clear D. This CDR3 spans 16 amino acids. In germline, CDR1 is SGHNT, CDR2 YENEEA. The V end was cut by 5 bases, the J end by 3 bases, with 19 bases between. The CDR3 sequence is CASSHHSRVLDYGYTF. Here the CDR3 DNA reads TGTGCCAGCAGCCACCACTCTCGGGTCTTGGACTATGGCTACACCTTC.

The chain carries TRBV6-1 and TRBJ2-7, with 10 bases that match TRBD2. The CDR3 contains 15 residues. J lost 5 bases, V lost 2 bases, and 6 bases had no gene match. CDR1 is MNHNS and CDR2 is SASEGT in the germline V gene. The CDR3: CASSETAGGPNEQYF. CDR3 coding DNA: TGTGCCAGCAGTGAAACAGCGGGAGGGCCTAACGAGCAGTACTTC.

This clone was recorded only once. This chain joins TRBV9 and TRBJ2-5; 14 nucleotides agree with TRBD2. V gave up 0 bases and J gave up 5 bases; unmatched junction bases: 9. This CDR3 spans 18 amino acids. In germline, CDR1 is SGDLS, CDR2 YYNGEE. The DNA for the CDR3 is TGTGCCAGCAGCGTAGAGGGACTAGCGGGAGTGGGTCTGGAGACCCAGTACTTC. Protein sequence: CASSVEGLAGVGLETQYF.

The chain joins TRBV9 to TRBJ2-2, with 13 bases aligning to TRBD2. The V segment lost 6 bases and the J segment 0 bases; nucleotides outside the gene matches: 5. CDR3 length: 17 residues. Germline CDR1 SGDLS, CDR2 YYNGEE. In nucleotides, the CDR3 is TGTGCCAGCACAAAGACTAGCGGGGGGACGAACACCGGGGAGCTGTTTTTT. Translation gives CASTKTSGGTNTGELFF. The full variable domain, in which reference TRBV9 and TRBJ2-2 provide the parts outside the CDR3, is DSGVTQTPKHLITATGQRVTLRCSPRSGDLSVYWYQQSLDQGLQFLIQYYNGEERAKGNILERFSAQQFPDLHSELNLSSLELGDSALYFCASTKTSGGTNTGELFFGEGSRLTVL.

This chain joins TRBV9 and TRBJ1-2; no clear D gene. Deletions cut 3 bases from V and 4 bases from J, with 7 bases between. CDR1 and CDR2 (germline): SGDLS, YYNGEE. The CDR3 length is 12 residues. As DNA, the CDR3 is TGTGCCAGCAGCGCGGGTCCCTATGGCTACACCTTC. As protein: CASSAGPYGYTF.

V gene TRBV4-1 combines with J gene TRBJ1-4, with D possibly TRBD1 on 6 matching bases. Germline V lookup: CDR1 MGHRA, CDR2 YSYEKL. Trimming cost V 1 base and J 6 bases, with 15 bases left between them. The CDR3 has 16 residues. The CDR3 here is CASSQVMQGIDEKLFF. The CDR3 DNA is TGCGCCAGCAGCCAAGTAATGCAGGGGATAGATGAAAAACTGTTTTTT.